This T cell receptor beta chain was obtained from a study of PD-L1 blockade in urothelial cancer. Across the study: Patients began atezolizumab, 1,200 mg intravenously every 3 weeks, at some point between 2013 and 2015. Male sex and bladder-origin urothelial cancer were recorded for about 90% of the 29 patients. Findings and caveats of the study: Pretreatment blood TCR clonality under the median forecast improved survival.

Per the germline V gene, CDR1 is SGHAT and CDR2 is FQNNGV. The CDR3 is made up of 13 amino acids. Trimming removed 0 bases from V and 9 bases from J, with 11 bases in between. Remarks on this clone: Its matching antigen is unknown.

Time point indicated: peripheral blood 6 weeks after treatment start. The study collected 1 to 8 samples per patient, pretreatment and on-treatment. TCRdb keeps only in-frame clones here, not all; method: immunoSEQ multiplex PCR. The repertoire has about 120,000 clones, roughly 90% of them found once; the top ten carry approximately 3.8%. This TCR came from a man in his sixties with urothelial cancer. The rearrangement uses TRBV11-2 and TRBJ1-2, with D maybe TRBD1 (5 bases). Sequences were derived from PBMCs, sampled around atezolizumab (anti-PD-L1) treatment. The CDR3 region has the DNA TGTGCCAGCAGCTTAGATCCGACAGTGCGCTACACCTTC. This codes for CASSLDPTVRYTF. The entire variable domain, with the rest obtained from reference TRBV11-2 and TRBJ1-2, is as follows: EAGVAQSPRYKIIEKRQSVAFWCNPISGHATLYWYQQILGQGPKLLIQFQNNGVVDDSQLPKDRFSAERLKGVDSTLKIQPAKLEDSAVYLCASSLDPTVRYTFGSGTRLTVV.